This TCR beta chain was sequenced in a study of control samples from healthy donors and cancer patients. The germline gives CDR1 MNHNS, CDR2 SASEGT. The CDR3 consists of 13 residues. V dropped 3 bases and J dropped 4 bases, with 9 bases sitting between them. Libraries were prepared by immunoSEQ multiplex PCR; TCRdb keeps only in-frame clonotypes and omits some of them. The table lists about 97,000 clones, around 89% of them singletons. In its sample, this clone was seen a few times. Sequencing used blood. The V and J genes are TRBV6-1 and TRBJ1-1, with unresolved D. The TCR was taken from a man aged 30 to 45 in good health. This chain's CDR3 is CASSDAISTEAFF. CDR3 DNA: TGTGCCAGCAGTGACGCAATTAGCACTGAAGCTTTCTTT.